The 18 T cell receptor beta chains below come from one sample, sequenced in a study of OX40 agonist ivuxolimab in advanced cancers. TCRdb's table, derived via immunoSEQ multiplex PCR, lists solely in-frame clones and lacks some. The sample yields 50,000 to 70,000 clones, around 84% seen once. The sample was CD4+ or CD8+ T cells sorted from blood, taken in a trial of the OX40 agonist ivuxolimab. Every receptor here comes from an adult with an advanced solid tumor such as melanoma, head and neck, liver or kidney cancer.

This chain links TRBV6-5 with TRBJ2-1; 9 bases match TRBD1. The CDR3 loop spans 12 amino acids. V trimming: 8 bases; J trimming: 7 bases; junction bases outside the gene matches: 3. Germline loops: CDR1 MNHEY, CDR2 SVGAGI. The CDR3 spells CASAGQGNEQFF. DNA of the CDR3: TGTGCCAGCGCCGGACAGGGGAATGAGCAGTTCTTC.

The V and J genes are TRBV6-6 and TRBJ2-2; 7 nucleotides align to TRBD1. The CDR3 runs 15 residues. Per the germline V gene, CDR1 is MNHNY and CDR2 is SVGAGI (reference sequence). J lost 3 bases, V lost 3 bases, and 4 bases had no gene match. The CDR3 loop is CASSYLTGDTGELFF. CDR3 sequence (DNA): TGTGCCAGCAGTTATCTTACAGGGGACACCGGGGAGCTGTTTTTT.

The chain is built from TRBV7-9 and TRBJ2-1; D may match TRBD1 or TRBD2 (5 bases each). The CDR3 contains 12 residues. In germline, CDR1 is SEHNR, CDR2 FQNEAQ (reference sequence). The germline V and J ends were trimmed by 2 bases and 10 bases, with 9 bases remaining between them. Here the CDR3 reads CASSLTGTEQFF. The CDR3 nucleotides are TGTGCCAGCAGCTTAACGGGGACCGAGCAGTTCTTC.

J is TRBJ2-7 and V is TRBV5-1, with TRBD2 as a possible D gene (7 bases). CDR3 length: 12 residues. Germline CDR1 and CDR2: SGHRS and YFSETQ. V dropped 5 bases and J dropped 5 bases, with 11 bases sitting between them. The CDR3 reads CASRWEGDEQYF. The CDR3 nucleotides read TGCGCCAGCAGGTGGGAGGGGGACGAGCAGTACTTC.

This chain links TRBV10-2 with TRBJ2-7; the match to TRBD1 covers 9 bases. The junction had 16 bases not matched to a gene; V was cut back by 6 bases and J by 7 bases. The germline CDR1 and CDR2 sequences are WSHSY and SAAADI. The CDR3 extends over 16 amino acids. CDR3 amino acids: CASRDRGSGAIQEQYF. CDR3 DNA sequence: TGCGCCAGCAGGGACAGGGGATCGGGAGCTATTCAGGAGCAGTACTTC.

The chain employs TRBV10-3 and TRBJ2-6, with 8 bases identical to TRBD2. The CDR3 spans 19 residues. CDR1 is ENHRY, CDR2 SYGVKD, per germline. The ends lost 2 bases at V and 0 bases at J; junction bases unmatched: 9. The DNA of the CDR3 is TGTGCCATCAGTGAGGCCGGGGGGGTTCCCGGCTCTGGGGCCAACGTCCTGACTTTC. Protein sequence: CAISEAGGVPGSGANVLTF.

The genes are TRBV5-4 and TRBJ1-5; D remains unclear. The CDR3 is made up of 12 amino acids. Trimming took off 0 bases at V and 7 bases at J, with 5 bases between the two ends. The germline V gene has CDR1 SGHNT and CDR2 YYREEE (reference sequence). The CDR3, as DNA: TGTGCCAGCAGCTTGGATCGACAGCCCCAGCATTTT. This codes for CASSLDRQPQHF.

The CDR3 sequence is CASSNMADTQYF. The DNA of the CDR3 is TGTGCCAGTAGTAATATGGCAGATACGCAGTATTTT. This rearrangement joins TRBV19 to TRBJ2-3; D unresolved. There are 12 residues in the CDR3. CDR1 is LNHDA, CDR2 SQIVND, per germline (reference sequence). V dropped 4 bases and J dropped 4 bases, with 6 bases sitting between them. Complete variable domain (other parts from reference TRBV19 and TRBJ2-3): DGGITQSPKYLFRKEGQNVTLSCEQNLNHDAMYWYRQDPGQGLRLIYYSQIVNDFQKGDIAEGYSVSREKKESFPLTVTSAQKNPTAFYLCASSNMADTQYFGPGTRLTVL.

The rearrangement links TRBV6-5 to TRBJ1-2; 10 bases are a match to TRBD1. J lost 0 bases, V lost 5 bases, and 3 bases had no gene match. This CDR3 contains 15 residues. Germline loops: CDR1 MNHEY, CDR2 SVGAGI. The CDR3 region is CASSRDRGANYGYTF. In DNA, the CDR3 is TGTGCCAGCAGTCGGGACAGGGGTGCTAACTATGGCTACACCTTC.

This chain uses TRBV6-5 with TRBJ1-3, with 7 bases matching TRBD1. This CDR3 is built from 15 residues. Per germline, CDR1 MNHEY and CDR2 SVGAGI. V lost 7 bases, J lost 3 bases, and 9 bases stayed unmatched. CDR3 protein: CASIPPGGSGNTIYF. In DNA, the CDR3 is TGTGCCAGCATCCCCCCAGGGGGAAGTGGAAACACCATATATTTT.

The V call is TRBV6-1, the J call TRBJ2-7; no reliable D call. This CDR3 is 13 amino acids long. Germline assignment: CDR1 MNHNS and CDR2 SASEGT. Trimming removed 6 bases at V and 3 bases at J, with 12 bases between. As DNA, the CDR3 is TGTGCCAGCAGATACCCGGGCATCTACGAGCAGTACTTC. This encodes CASRYPGIYEQYF.

The J gene is TRBJ2-1, the V gene TRBV25-1; TRBD2 aligns across 12 bases. Germline-derived CDR1 and CDR2 are MGHDK and SYGVNS. The CDR3 is 17 amino acids. Trimming took 3 bases from V and 5 from J; bases not matched to a gene: 8. The CDR3 sequence is CASSDLAGGPSNNEQFF. The CDR3 bases are TGTGCCAGCAGTGACCTAGCGGGGGGGCCTTCGAACAATGAGCAGTTCTTC.

V is TRBV18 and J is TRBJ2-7; D is possibly TRBD1 (5 bases). The CDR3 has 14 amino acids. Germline loops: CDR1 KGHSH, CDR2 LQKENI. Deletions cut 4 bases from V and 1 base from J, with 11 bases between. CDR3 DNA sequence: TGTGCCAGCTCACTACTGCAGGGTTCCTACGAGCAGTACTTC. Translation: CASSLLQGSYEQYF.

The chain recombines TRBV29-1 with TRBJ1-1, with 8 bases identical to TRBD1. This CDR3 is built from 12 residues. Germline trimming cut 6 bases from V and 1 base from J; bases unmatched to any gene: 1. In germline, CDR1 is SQVTM, CDR2 ANQGSEA. CDR3 residues: CSVGTGNTEAFF. In DNA, the CDR3 is TGCAGCGTCGGGACAGGGAACACTGAAGCTTTCTTT.

The rearrangement links TRBV4-2 to TRBJ2-5; 8 bases align to TRBD2. Unmatched junction bases numbered 12, after V lost 0 bases and J lost 9 bases. This CDR3 region has 16 residues. Germline CDR1 reads LGHNA; CDR2 reads YNFKEQ. DNA of the CDR3: TGTGCCAGCAGCCAAGATCCACTAGCGGCGCCAGTGGCCCAGTACTTC. Protein: CASSQDPLAAPVAQYF.

The V call is TRBV4-1, the J call TRBJ2-5; 12 nucleotides line up with TRBD2. The CDR3 length is 16 residues. Germline CDR1 MGHRA, CDR2 YSYEKL. The trim removed 4 bases at V and 4 bases at J, leaving 7 bases unmatched. In nucleotides, the CDR3 is TGCGCCAGCAGCCCAGGAGGGACTAGCGGGCTAGAGACCCAGTACTTC. Its protein is CASSPGGTSGLETQYF.

The V gene is TRBV5-4, the J gene TRBJ1-3, with a tentative D call TRBD1 (5 bases). Germline loops: CDR1 SGHNT, CDR2 YYREEE (reference sequence). This CDR3 is built from 14 residues. Between the trimmed V and J ends, which lost 2 bases and 4 bases, there was a span of 10 bases. The DNA for the CDR3 is TGTGCCAGCAGCTTTGGGGGAACCGGAAACACCATATATTTT. Its translation: CASSFGGTGNTIYF.

The chain combines TRBV5-7 with TRBJ2-5; TRBD1 matches 8 bases. TRBV5-7 is assigned to the ORF class and has an uncertain function. Germline trimming cut 3 bases from V and 4 bases from J; bases unmatched to any gene: 8. CDR3 length: 15 amino acids. In DNA form, the CDR3 reads TGTGCCAGCAGCTCTAAAGGACAGGGCGGAGAGACCCAGTACTTC. Amino acid sequence: CASSSKGQGGETQYF.